This T cell receptor (beta chain) emerged from a study of T cell responses to AZD1222 COVID-19 vaccine. The study, taken as a whole, reports: Vaccine-associated CD4 TCRs spanned spike, dominant at 160-218 and 743-854.

Pooled samples include second doses given at about 4 or 12 weeks. V dropped 10 bases and J dropped 3 bases, with 12 bases sitting between them. The CDR3 sequence is 13 residues long. In germline, CDR1 is MNHEY, CDR2 SVGAGI. Concerning this clone itself: Its antigen is unknown.

Data came from immunoSEQ multiplex PCR; TCRdb stores just in-frame clones and leaves some out. The table has approximately 150,000 clones, about 86% seen once; the top ten hold over 4.5%. The receptor comes from an adult who received the AZD1222 COVID-19 vaccine. Sequencing was performed on peripheral blood, taken 28 days after the second AZD1222 dose. V usage is TRBV6-5 and J usage is TRBJ2-2; D gene unclear. CDR3 amino acids: CATPDAYTGELFF. Written as DNA, the CDR3 is TGTGCCACCCCTGACGCCTACACCGGGGAGCTGTTTTTT.